A selection of T cell receptor beta chains follows, all from one sample in a study of T cell responses to AZD1222 COVID-19 vaccine. Generated by immunoSEQ multiplex PCR, the TCRdb table keeps only in-frame clones and is missing some. This table holds 100,000 or so clones, just over 90% found once. Here the sequenced sample was peripheral blood, taken on day 0 of AZD1222 vaccination. These TCRs come from an adult in good health. Each CDR3 is given with its conserved first and last residue. A D gene is named only where the DNA matches it firmly. Clone sizes are given selectively: once, few, many, or a class where the clone is expanded.

>TRBJ1-2|TRBV24-1|once|TRBD1|13
TGTGCCACCAGTGATTGGACAGGGGCAAATAGGACCTTC
CATSDWTGANRTF
>TRBJ1-1|TRBV28|NA|NA|13
TGTGCCAGCAGTTTACAGGGGAACACTGAAGCTTTCTTT
CASSLQGNTEAFF
>TRBJ1-2|TRBV2|NA|TRBD1|13
TGTGCCAGCAGTGGGCAGGGGGGGTATGGCTACACCTTC
CASSGQGGYGYTF
>TRBJ1-2|TRBV13|NA|NA|14
TGTGCCAGCCACAGAGACGGGCGGAATTATGGCTACACCTTC
CASHRDGRNYGYTF
>TRBJ1-4|TRBV7-2|NA|TRBD1|15
TGTGCCAGCAGACCGACAGGGTTTGCTAATGAAAAACTGTTTTTT
CASRPTGFANEKLFF
>TRBJ1-1|TRBV2|once|NA|15
TGTGCCAGCAGTGACGGGAACAGGGCAGACACTGAAGCTTTCTTT
CASSDGNRADTEAFF
>TRBJ1-1|TRBV28|NA|NA|14
TGTGCCAGCAGTCCCCTAGGCATGAACACTGAAGCTTTCTTT
CASSPLGMNTEAFF
>TRBJ2-7|TRBV6-5|NA|TRBD2|13
TGTGCCAGCAGCCGCGGGGGTCCGTACGAGCAGTACTTC
CASSRGGPYEQYF
>TRBJ1-5|TRBV6-6|NA|NA|16
TGTGCCAGCAGTTTCTCTGGAATTAATAGCAATCAGCCCCAGCATTTT
CASSFSGINSNQPQHF
>TRBJ1-5|TRBV4-1|NA|NA|17
TGCGCCAGCAGCCAAGACCCCCCGACGGATAGCAATCAGCCCCAGCATTTT
CASSQDPPTDSNQPQHF
>TRBJ1-2|TRBV6-5|NA|TRBD1|16
TGTGCCAGCAGTTATGGACCCGGACAGGGTGGCTATGGCTACACCTTC
CASSYGPGQGGYGYTF
>TRBJ1-2|TRBV7-6|NA|NA|17
TGTGCCAGCAGCTTAAAAGACTGGGGGGGCTCGAACTATGGCTACACCTTC
CASSLKDWGGSNYGYTF
>TRBJ2-7|TRBV10-3|NA|NA|14
TGTGCCATCAGAAGGGGGGCCTCTTGGAACGAGCAGTACTTC
CAIRRGASWNEQYF
>TRBJ1-2|TRBV7-9|once|TRBD1|17
TGTGCCAGCAGCCCCAATTTGAGTAGGGACAGAATGAGTGGCTACACCTTC
CASSPNLSRDRMSGYTF
>TRBJ2-7|TRBV6-5|NA|TRBD1|13
TGTGCCAGCAGTTACAACAGGGGTTACGAGCAGTACTTC
CASSYNRGYEQYF
>TRBJ2-7|TRBV28|NA|NA|11
TGTGCCAGCAGATTGGGATACGAGCAGTACTTC
CASRLGYEQYF
>TRBJ1-1|TRBV5-1|NA|TRBD1|13
TGCGCCAGCAGCGCAACAGGGGGCACTGAAGCTTTTTTT
CASSATGGTEAFF
>TRBJ1-5|TRBV19|NA|NA|13
TGTGCCAGCACATCGAGGGGTAATCAGCCCCAGCATTTT
CASTSRGNQPQHF
>TRBJ1-1|TRBV4-1|NA|NA|14
TGCGCCAGCAGCCAAGTGGGAGGGGTGGGGCGAGCTTTCTTT
CASSQVGGVGRAFF
>TRBJ1-5|TRBV30|NA|NA|15
TGTGCCTGGAGTGTAAGGGGGACAAGTAATCAGCCCCAGCATTTT
CAWSVRGTSNQPQHF
>TRBJ1-2|TRBV5-1|NA|TRBD1|14
TGCGCCAGCAGCTCGGGACAGGGAAGCTATGGCTACACCTTC
CASSSGQGSYGYTF
>TRBJ2-2|TRBV19|NA|NA|14
TGTGCCAGTAGTGTGACGGCGAACACCGGGGAGCTGTTTTTT
CASSVTANTGELFF
>TRBJ1-2|TRBV7-9|NA|NA|13
TGTGCCAGCAGCTTAGTCTTGAGCTATGGCTACACCTTC
CASSLVLSYGYTF
>TRBJ2-5|TRBV28|NA|TRBD2|13
TGTGCCAGCCTAGCGGGGATCCAAGAGACCCAGTACTTC
CASLAGIQETQYF
>TRBJ2-2|TRBV10-3|NA|NA|11
TGTGCCATGCTGCGAGGACGGGAGCTGTTTTTT
CAMLRGRELFF
>TRBJ1-4|TRBV13|NA|NA|16
TGTGCCAGCAGCTATCGCGCGGGGGACATCGTTGAAAAACTGTTTTTT
CASSYRAGDIVEKLFF
>TRBJ2-1|TRBV30|NA|NA|15
TGTGCCTGGAGTGGGGTGGGGGGGCCCCACAATGAGCAGTTCTTC
CAWSGVGGPHNEQFF
>TRBJ1-2|TRBV29-1|NA|NA|11
TGCAGCGTTGCGGAGGGGATCGGCTACACCTTC
CSVAEGIGYTF
>TRBJ2-3|TRBV7-8|once|NA|17
TGTGCCAGCAGCCCGGAGACGGGGAAAACTAGCACAGATACGCAGTATTTT
CASSPETGKTSTDTQYF
>TRBJ2-7|TRBV5-4|NA|TRBD1|14
TGTGCCAGCAGCTTCGGGACAGGGGCGAGAGAGCAGTACTTC
CASSFGTGAREQYF
>TRBJ1-5|TRBV2|once|NA|13
TGTGCCAGCAGTCTGACAGGCAATCAGCCCCAGCATTTT
CASSLTGNQPQHF
>TRBJ2-1|TRBV7-2|NA|NA|14
TGTGCCAGCAGCTTATGGGCAGGGGTAGATGAGCAGTTCTTC
CASSLWAGVDEQFF
>TRBJ1-3|TRBV29-1|NA|NA|17
TGCAGCGTTGAAGAATCCCGGGGGATGGGCTCTGGAAACACCATATATTTT
CSVEESRGMGSGNTIYF
>TRBJ1-5|TRBV10-1|NA|NA|16
TGCGCCAGAGCGGAGGGTATCGGTCCGCGCAATCAGCCCCAGCATTTT
CARAEGIGPRNQPQHF
>TRBJ1-3|TRBV6-5|NA|NA|14
TGTGCCAGCAGCTTAGACAGGTCTGGAAACACCATATATTTT
CASSLDRSGNTIYF
>TRBJ2-6|TRBV28|NA|NA|17
TGTGCCAGCAGTTTATTAGGCGGGGCCTCTGGGGCCAACGTCCTGACTTTC
CASSLLGGASGANVLTF
>TRBJ2-5|TRBV7-9|NA|NA|13
TGTGCCAGCAGCTTGGGTCCAAGGGGGACCCAGTACTTC
CASSLGPRGTQYF
>TRBJ1-1|TRBV28|NA|TRBD1|15
TGTGCCAGCAGTTCAGGGGGCAGGATGAACACTGAAGCTTTCTTT
CASSSGGRMNTEAFF
>TRBJ1-2|TRBV4-1|once|NA|14
TGCGCCAGCAGCCACCTCGGGAACAACTATGGCTACACCTTC
CASSHLGNNYGYTF
>TRBJ1-6|TRBV28|NA|NA|16
TGTGCCAGCAGTTTCAGGACGGGGGGTCTGAGGTCACCCCTCCACTTT
CASSFRTGGLRSPLHF
>TRBJ2-1|TRBV5-1|NA|NA|18
TGCGCCAGCAGCAAGGATCCTCAAGGGACTAAGGGGGACAATGAGCAGTTCTTC
CASSKDPQGTKGDNEQFF
>TRBJ1-3|TRBV7-2|NA|NA|15
TGTGCCAGCAGAATCACCTCGGACAGCGGAAACACCATATATTTT
CASRITSDSGNTIYF